This T cell receptor (beta chain) was sequenced during a study of T cell responses to AZD1222 COVID-19 vaccine. Points from the study as a whole: Donors skewed white British and female; clonal diversity was possibly underestimated. Only after the peak T cell response were repertoires sampled.

Sequencing was performed with immunoSEQ multiplex PCR; in TCRdb, only in-frame clones are kept and a portion is missing. This table holds about 82,000 clones, roughly 84% found once. CDR1 is DFQATT and CDR2 is SNEGSKA in the germline V gene (reference sequence). The germline V and J ends were trimmed by 3 bases and 5 bases, with 8 bases remaining between them. This CDR3 comprises 12 residues. Worth noting for this clone: Its antigen is unidentified.

The chain links TRBV20-1 to TRBJ2-1; D is undetermined. The sequenced sample was peripheral blood, obtained 28 days after the second AZD1222 dose. The sequence was collected from an adult who received the AZD1222 COVID-19 vaccine. The DNA for the CDR3 is TGCAGTGCTAGTCGGTGGGACAATGAGCAGTTCTTC. Translating it yields CSASRWDNEQFF.